This TCR beta chain was identified in a study of Graves' ophthalmopathy and Graves' hyperthyroidism. In germline, CDR1 is MNHEY, CDR2 SVGAGI. V was pared by 2 bases and J by 6 bases, with 4 bases of the junction left unmatched. The CDR3 sequence is 16 residues long. As the template, RNA transcripts were used to amplify TCR beta CDR3 regions. HTBI primers were employed in first-round RT-PCR, then a second-round multiplex PCR followed. MiXCR was run by TCRdb on the multiplex PCR reads, yielding one entry per CDR3 protein. The sample lists over 450,000 distinct CDR3 sequences, approximately 14% occurring once.

The V and J genes are TRBV6-5 and TRBJ2-2, with 12 bases identical to TRBD2. Material: blood. The TCR originated in a woman aged 25 to 39 with Graves' ophthalmopathy. The CDR3 DNA is TGTGCCAGCAGTTACGCTAGCGGGAGGGCTCCCGGGGAGCTGTTTTTT. It is translated as CASSYASGRAPGELFF.